This T cell receptor beta chain was found in a study of early T cells in non-severe SARS-CoV-2 infection. Trimming took off 8 bases at V and 6 bases at J, with 11 bases between the two ends. The CDR3 is 11 residues long. Germline loops: CDR1 PRHDT, CDR2 FYEKMQ (reference sequence). TCRdb reanalysed the 5' RACE reads using MiXCR and keeps one entry per CDR3 protein. This repertoire shows fewer than 80,000 distinct CDR3 sequences, roughly 4.8% found once; its top ten account for approximately 3.6%. This clonotype has ten or more counts. The sequence was collected from an adult who was a healthcare worker with PCR-confirmed SARS-CoV-2 infection or an uninfected control (not recorded which). The donor label of this sample is uncertain. V gene TRBV13 combines with J gene TRBJ2-7; possibly TRBD2 for D (6 bases). Sequencing used whole blood, obtained at baseline. For the CDR3, the DNA is TGTGCCAGCGGCCTCGGGGGCGAGCAGTACTTC. This sequence encodes CASGLGGEQYF.